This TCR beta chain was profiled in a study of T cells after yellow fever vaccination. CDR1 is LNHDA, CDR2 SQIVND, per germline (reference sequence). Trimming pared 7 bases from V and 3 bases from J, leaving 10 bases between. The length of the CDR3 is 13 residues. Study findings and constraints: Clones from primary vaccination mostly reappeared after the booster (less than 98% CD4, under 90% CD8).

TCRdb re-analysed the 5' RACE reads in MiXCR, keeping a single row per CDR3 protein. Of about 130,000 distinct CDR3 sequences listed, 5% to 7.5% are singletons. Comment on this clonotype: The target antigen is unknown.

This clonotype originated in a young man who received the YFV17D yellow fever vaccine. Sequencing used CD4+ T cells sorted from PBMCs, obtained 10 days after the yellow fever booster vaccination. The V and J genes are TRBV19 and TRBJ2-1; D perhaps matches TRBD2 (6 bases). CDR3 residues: CASKTGDYNEQFF. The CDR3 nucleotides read TGTGCCAGTAAAACGGGAGACTACAATGAGCAGTTCTTC.